This T cell receptor (beta chain) was identified in a study of T cell repertoires in cytomegalovirus infection. Across the whole study: Public TCR beta signatures were indicative of both CMV infection and a matching HLA type.

Unmatched junction bases numbered 20, after V lost 5 bases and J lost 4 bases. In germline, CDR1 is SGHVS, CDR2 FQNEAQ. The CDR3 runs 19 residues. Each CDR3 protein is one row after TCRdb ran MiXCR on the reads. This table holds more than 150,000 distinct CDR3 sequences, about 30% found once. Study-wide results and caveats: The study identified carriers of CMV plus the relevant HLA from cumulative public TCR beta family frequency. Dominant in the ex vivo response were TCR beta clonotypes restricted by HLA-C and specific for CMV.

This clonotype was seen ten or more times. The target antigen is unknown. V usage is TRBV7-8 and J usage is TRBJ1-1; 9 bases are a match to TRBD1. The clonotype comes from a human donor in good health (CMV status not recorded). Some clones in this sample may be carry-over from other donors' samples. Sequenced sample: PBMCs. In DNA, the CDR3 is TGTGCCAGCAGCCCAAACCCCATACAGGGGGCGCGTCCTAGCACTGAAGCTTTCTTT. This codes for CASSPNPIQGARPSTEAFF.